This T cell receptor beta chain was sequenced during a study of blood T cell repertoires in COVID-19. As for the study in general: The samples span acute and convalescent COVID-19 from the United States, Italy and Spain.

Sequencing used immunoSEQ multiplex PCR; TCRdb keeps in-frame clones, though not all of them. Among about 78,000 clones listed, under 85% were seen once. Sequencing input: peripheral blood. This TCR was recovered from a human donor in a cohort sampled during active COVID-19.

The CDR3 DNA follows: TGTGCCAGCAGCTTTGGGCGTGACACCGGGGAGCTGTTTTTT. Translated, it gives CASSFGRDTGELFF. The chain carries TRBV7-3 and TRBJ2-2, with D hard to call. Germline V gene lookup returns CDR1 SGHTA and CDR2 FQGTGA. The CDR3 totals 14 residues. The V gene lost 3 bases and the J gene lost 3 bases, with 8 bases spanning the gap.